This T cell receptor (beta chain) was retrieved from a study of identical twins. This clonotype was counted only a few times. What it binds is unknown. Study-wide results and caveats: Weaker excess sharing between twins was seen in beta out-of-frame sequences.

J was trimmed by 4 bases and V by 4 bases; bases with no gene match: 16. The CDR3 consists of 18 residues. Germline values: CDR1 SGHAT, CDR2 FQDESV (reference sequence). Unique molecular identifiers were present on the cDNA, which also gained a universal primer site by template switching. Using its own MiXCR run on the 5' RACE reads, TCRdb lists one record per CDR3 protein. The sample shows a few hundred thousand distinct CDR3 sequences, roughly 9.9% of them seen only once. Every sampled donor was Caucasian and healthy. In addition, the sample was reused for a study of yellow fever vaccine responses in identical twins. From that report: Twins reportedly mounted vaccine T cell responses that seemed partly convergent, partly personalized.

The sample consisted of PBMCs. The rearrangement uses TRBV11-1 and TRBJ2-1, with 7 bases fitting TRBD1. The origin of this receptor is a woman aged 18-35 years in good health. CDR3 DNA sequence: TGTGCCAGCAGCTCCTCCACGGAAGGGGGCGAGCCGTACAATGAGCAGTTCTTC. This encodes CASSSSTEGGEPYNEQFF.